The sequence of this T cell receptor beta chain was determined in a study of T cell changes during pregnancy in multiple sclerosis. V lost 3 bases and J 0 bases, leaving 5 bases between the germline ends. CDR3 length: 13 amino acids. Germline V gives CDR1 MDHEN, CDR2 SYDVKM. Libraries were prepared by immunoSEQ multiplex PCR; TCRdb keeps only in-frame clonotypes and omits some of them. Of tens of thousands of clones in the sample, 94% were seen once. The chain couples TRBV28 to TRBJ1-2; no reliable D call. The receptor's source is a female donor with multiple sclerosis, enrolled in a pregnancy study. Sequenced here: CD8+ T cells from peripheral blood mononuclear cells, sampled after pregnancy. CDR3 region: CASSFSANYGYTF. For the CDR3, the DNA is TGTGCCAGCAGTTTTTCAGCTAACTATGGCTACACCTTC.